Below are 16 T cell receptor beta chains sequenced from a single sample in a study of blood T cell repertoires in COVID-19. Assay used: immunoSEQ multiplex PCR; TCRdb lists only in-frame clones, some missing. The sample has around 620,000 clones, 75% to 90% seen once. The sequencing sample was made of peripheral blood. These receptors all stem from a woman younger than 35 with acute or convalescent COVID-19.

The J gene is TRBJ2-3, the V gene TRBV6-4; 11 bases are a match to TRBD2. The CDR3 has 15 amino acids. CDR1 is MRHNA and CDR2 is SNTAGT in the germline V gene. The ends lost 4 bases at V and 5 bases at J; junction bases unmatched: 5. As DNA, the CDR3 is TGTGCCAGCAGTGCGACTAGCGGGGAAGGAGATACGCAGTATTTT. Encoded protein: CASSATSGEGDTQYF.

This chain uses TRBV4-1 with TRBJ1-3, with D possibly matching TRBD1 (5 bases). The CDR3 runs 14 residues. CDR1 and CDR2 from the germline V gene are MGHRA and YSYEKL. The germline V and J ends were trimmed by 2 bases and 8 bases, with 13 bases remaining between them. CDR3 sequence reads: CASSQISRAHTIYF. The CDR3 DNA reads as TGCGCCAGCAGCCAAATTTCCAGGGCACACACCATATATTTT.

The chain is built from TRBV3-1 (or the pseudogene TRBV3-2) and TRBJ1-2, with TRBD1 as a possible D gene (5 bases). CDR1 and CDR2 (germline): LGHDT, YNNKEL (reference sequence). The V end was cut by 2 bases, the J end by 7 bases, with 11 bases between. The CDR3 loop spans 13 amino acids. CDR3 residues: CASSQTGYGGYTF. DNA of the CDR3: TGTGCCAGCAGCCAAACAGGTTACGGTGGCTACACCTTC.

This rearrangement joins TRBV5-1 to TRBJ1-1; possibly TRBD1 for D (6 bases). V lost 2 bases and J lost 1, with 6 bases in between. Germline V gene lookup returns CDR1 SGHRS and CDR2 YFSETQ. The CDR3 runs 13 residues. The CDR3 protein is CASSLQGNTEAFF. CDR3 nucleotide sequence: TGCGCCAGCAGCTTACAGGGGAACACTGAAGCTTTCTTT.

This clone was detected once. This chain joins TRBV24-1 and TRBJ2-2; D perhaps matches TRBD2 (7 bases). Germline assignment: CDR1 KGHDR and CDR2 SFDVKD. Trimming left V 6 bases short and J 8 bases short, with 18 bases between. This CDR3 has 15 amino acids. The DNA for the CDR3 is TGTGCCACCAGTCGAGGGGGGAGACTAGCTGGGGAGCTGTTTTTT. Translated: CATSRGGRLAGELFF.

This chain links TRBV13 with TRBJ1-3, with D uncertain. Germline V gene sequence: CDR1 PRHDT, CDR2 FYEKMQ (reference sequence). The V gene lost 3 bases and the J gene lost 4 bases, with 10 bases spanning the gap. The CDR3 covers 14 residues. Here the CDR3 reads CASSFKYSGNTIYF. CDR3 bases: TGTGCCAGCAGCTTTAAATATTCCGGAAACACCATATATTTT.

The chain combines TRBV7-9 with TRBJ2-1; tentatively, D is TRBD1 (5 bases). The CDR3 is 14 residues long. Germline values: CDR1 SEHNR, CDR2 FQNEAQ (reference sequence). The V and J ends lost 5 bases and 4 bases respectively, with 12 bases between them. CDR3 nucleotides: TGTGCCAGCAGCAGGGGCGCACCTTACAATGAGCAGTTCTTC. It encodes CASSRGAPYNEQFF.

This rearrangement joins TRBV7-9 to TRBJ1-3, with a possible D match to TRBD1 (6 bases). CDR3 length: 16 residues. Germline assignment: CDR1 SEHNR and CDR2 FQNEAQ (reference sequence). The V end was cut by 4 bases, the J end by 0 bases, with 13 bases between. DNA for the CDR3: TGTGCCAGCAGCTCAACTCAGGGGCGCTCTGGAAACACCATATATTTT. Its protein product is CASSSTQGRSGNTIYF.

The rearrangement uses TRBV7-2 and TRBJ1-2; D perhaps matches TRBD1 (6 bases). CDR3 length equals 13 residues. Germline loops: CDR1 SGHTA, CDR2 FQGNSA. Trimming removed 3 bases at V and 2 bases at J, with 7 bases between. CDR3 region: CASSFGQNYGYTF. In DNA form, the CDR3 reads TGTGCCAGCAGCTTTGGACAGAACTATGGCTACACCTTC.

This clone was counted only a few times. The genes are TRBV20-1 and TRBJ1-2; TRBD1 is a possible D gene (6 bases). V lost 3 bases and J lost 4, with 15 bases in between. The CDR3 extends over 14 amino acids. Germline V gives CDR1 DFQATT, CDR2 SNEGSKA (reference sequence). CDR3 loop: CSASEIGRGYGYTF. The CDR3, as DNA: TGCAGTGCTAGTGAAATCGGCAGGGGCTATGGCTACACCTTC.

The chain combines TRBV5-5 with TRBJ1-1; a possible D gene is TRBD1 (5 bases). V lost 5 bases, J lost 4 bases, and 21 bases lay in between. The germline gives CDR1 SGHKS, CDR2 YYEKEE (reference sequence). This CDR3 is built from 16 residues. DNA of the CDR3: TGTGCCAGCAGACAGGAACCGACATGGATGGGCACTGAAGCTTTCTTT. Translation: CASRQEPTWMGTEAFF.

This chain links TRBV10-3 with TRBJ2-5; 16 bases are a match to TRBD2. CDR1 and CDR2 from the germline V gene are ENHRY and SYGVKD. The CDR3 totals 16 residues. V shed 6 bases, J shed 2 bases, and the junction held 3 bases outside the gene matches. The CDR3 DNA follows: TGTGCCATCAGAATGGGACTAGCGGGGGGGCAAGAGACCCAGTACTTC. Amino acid sequence: CAIRMGLAGGQETQYF.

CDR3 coding DNA: TGTGCCAGCAGTGTGGCAGGGGTTAGCAATCAGCCCCAGCATTTT. This sequence encodes CASSVAGVSNQPQHF. This rearrangement joins TRBV2 to TRBJ1-5, with D possibly TRBD1 on 6 matching bases. The V gene's germline CDR1 is SNHLY and CDR2 FYNNEI. The CDR3 loop spans 15 amino acids. V shed 4 bases and J shed 0 bases, with 10 bases lying between them.

The chain employs TRBV11-2 and TRBJ1-4; the D is unclear. This CDR3 has 14 amino acids. V lost 2 bases and J 7 bases, leaving 11 bases between the germline ends. Germline assignment: CDR1 SGHAT and CDR2 FQNNGV. This chain's CDR3 is CASSLIAPSEKLFF. Written as DNA, the CDR3 is TGTGCCAGCAGCTTAATCGCCCCCAGTGAAAAACTGTTTTTT. Full variable domain (remainder filled in from reference TRBV11-2 and TRBJ1-4): EAGVAQSPRYKIIEKRQSVAFWCNPISGHATLYWYQQILGQGPKLLIQFQNNGVVDDSQLPKDRFSAERLKGVDSTLKIQPAKLEDSAVYLCASSLIAPSEKLFFGSGTQLSVL.

This chain links TRBV7-8 with TRBJ2-7, with D perhaps matching TRBD1 (5 bases). V lost 1 base and J lost 2, with 15 bases in between. CDR1 is SGHVS and CDR2 is FQNEAQ in the germline V gene. The CDR3 sequence is 16 residues long. This CDR3 is CASSLDPGQLTYEQYF. DNA of the CDR3: TGTGCCAGCAGCTTAGACCCCGGACAATTGACCTACGAGCAGTACTTC.

The V call is TRBV10-3, the J call TRBJ1-5; unclear D gene. The germline CDR1 and CDR2 sequences are ENHRY and SYGVKD. The ends were cut back, 0 bases at V and 0 bases at J, with 9 bases in the middle. The CDR3 is made up of 16 amino acids. CDR3 nucleotides: TGTGCCATCAGTGAGTCGCAGGACTATAGCAATCAGCCCCAGCATTTT. This sequence encodes CAISESQDYSNQPQHF.